This TCR beta chain was recorded in a study of regulatory T cells in long-lasting Graves disease (dated by TCRdb to the early 2020s). Background for the entire study: Newly diagnosed Graves' disease patients had taken antithyroid drugs for less than 3 months. The study took place in China and was registered as a clinical trial. A total of around 35 samples underwent TCR sequencing, from roughly 13 patients with persistent Graves' disease and around 20 patients with newly diagnosed Graves' disease. Persistent Graves' disease patients were compared with newly diagnosed Graves' disease patients by peripheral blood TCR sequencing and RNA sequencing.

The library relied on multiplex PCR. TCRdb shows the sequencer as Illumina HiSeq 4000. iRepertoire HTBI primers and Arm-PCR amplification of CDR3 regions were used to construct TCR beta libraries. PCR products were gel purified before sequencing. As for the authors' bioinformatics: Gene usage analysis of CDR3 amino acid clonotypes used the approximately 62 TRBV and some 13 TRBJ segments found across samples. Filtered high-quality paired reads were merged into contigs using COPE and FqMerger. BLAST was used to align contigs to IMGT TRBV, TRBD and TRBJ reference genes, and CDR3 was defined according to IMGT. Highly expanded clones were defined as clonotypes with a frequency above 0.1%. Shannon entropy was used to measure repertoire diversity, and the Gini coefficient was used to measure V-J evenness. A clonotype found in more than one individual was treated as public. The raw public reads went through TCRdb reprocessing: fastp at Q25, MiXCR clone calling, in-frame beta chains kept. All rows with the same CDR3 protein become a single entry with the most common DNA and genes. The V and J calls reflect TCRdb's pipeline rather than the authors' work. Within this sample are approximately 210,000 distinct CDR3 sequences, with roughly 18% of them counted one time only. Together, the top ten hold around 20% of the sample.

This sample's time point label indicates: newly diagnosed GD, antithyroid drugs for less than 3 months. For both TCR sequencing and RNA sequencing, RNA was extracted from PBMCs in TRIzol. The diagnosis of Graves' disease followed American Thyroid Association guidelines. Patients for the study were recruited at an endocrinology department in Xi'an, China. Each patient gave about 8.1 milliliters of peripheral blood, collected in an EDTA anticoagulant tube. Ficoll Paque Plus density gradient separation was used to isolate PBMCs, and no additional T cell sorting was done. An Agilent 2100 Bioanalyzer and agarose gel were used to check RNA quality, and a NanoDrop 2000 was used to measure RNA concentration. What the research found in general, with its limitations: Persistent disease showed preferential use of TRBV28, TRBJ1-2 and TRBJ2-5, whereas newly diagnosed disease favored TRBV20-1 and TRBJ2-1. Only peripheral blood was studied, because thyroid tissue, the primary lesion, was inaccessible. The authors noted that the small sample size was a limitation that may lower accuracy. More public clonotypes were shared among persistent patients (around 3,000) than among newly diagnosed patients (under 1,000). Compared with newly diagnosed patients, patients with persistent Graves' disease had lower TCR Shannon entropy and fewer highly expanded clones, which suggests clonal expansion. Only the TCR beta chain was sequenced and analyzed.

The germline V gene yields MNHEY for CDR1 and SVGEGT for CDR2. CDR3 length: 14 amino acids, cysteine to phenylalanine. Left in the record is the CDR3 DNA by itself, 42 bases read in frame from the first base. Ends trimmed: V by 7 bases, J by 4 bases; bases unmatched to a gene: 8. Worth noting for this clonotype: Its cognate antigen has yet to be identified. No base quality values were provided; no much bigger clone lies one nucleotide off.

This sample comprised peripheral blood mononuclear cells (PBMCs), obtained at new diagnosis, from a patient treated with antithyroid drugs. This sequence uses TRBV6-2 or TRBV6-3 and TRBJ2-5, with 8 junctional bases fitting TRBD2. The TCR sequence derives from a female donor with Graves disease. The DNA reads as follows: TGTGCCAGCATAATTGCGGGAGGTGGAGAGACCCAGTACTTC. Its translation reads: CASIIAGGGETQYF.